The 17 T cell receptor beta chains below all came from one sample that was sequenced in a study of tumor and adjacent non-tumor tissue in lung cancer. A modified ARM-PCR protocol with three rounds of nested PCR amplified TCRbeta. Each CDR3 protein gets one entry after TCRdb re-called the multiplex PCR reads with MiXCR. The data show fewer than 85,000 distinct CDR3 sequences, 65% to 90% seen once. This sample's RNA came from whole unsorted tissue. Sequencing was performed on lung tumor tissue. These receptors originate from a woman aged 45-65 years with non-small cell lung cancer.

Regarding this clonotype: One end of the junction varies from germline; a read error may be responsible. The chain recombines TRBV20-1 with TRBJ2-3; D is tentatively TRBD1 or TRBD2 (5 bases each). The CDR3 is 14 amino acids. The germline gives CDR1 DFQATT, CDR2 SNEGSKA (reference sequence). This chain's CDR3 is CSVPRGVGTETQYF. CDR3 coding DNA: TGCAGTGTGCCTAGAGGGGTGGGCACAGAAACGCAGTATTTT.

Notes on this clonotype: A much larger clone is a single base away; this may be a read error. The chain couples TRBV19 to TRBJ2-1, with 7 positions matching TRBD2. Germline V gene data show CDR1 as LNHDA and CDR2 as SQIVND (reference sequence). The CDR3 loop spans 13 amino acids. The junction had 10 bases not matched to a gene; V was cut back by 10 bases and J by 7 bases. CDR3: CATGTTGSNEQFF. For the CDR3, the DNA is TGTGCCACCGGGACTACCGGGAGTAATGAGCAGTTCTTC.

Details on this clonotype: A much larger clonotype is one base distant, so this may be a read error. CDR3 sequence (DNA): TGTGCCAGTAGTATAGAGTGGACCTACGAGCAGTACTTC. It yields the protein CASSIEWTYEQYF. The chain employs TRBV19 and TRBJ2-7; D remains unclear. V lost 0 bases and J 2 bases, leaving 5 bases between the germline ends. This CDR3 is 13 amino acids long. Germline CDR1 is LNHDA and CDR2 is SQIVND (reference sequence).

This clonotype was found a few times. The chain uses TRBV7-2 and TRBJ1-1; TRBD1 might be the D (5 bases). CDR1 and CDR2 from the germline V gene are SGHTA and FQGNSA. The V end lost 0 bases, the J end lost 13 bases, and 12 bases lay between the germline ends. The CDR3 sequence is 12 residues long. CDR3 DNA: TGTGCCAGCAGCTTAGCGTCAGGGAATCTTTTCTTT. Translation gives CASSLASGNLFF.

Concerning this clonotype: The junction differs from germline at one of its ends, possibly a read error. This chain uses TRBV12-3 or TRBV12-4 with TRBJ1-1; weak D call: TRBD1 (6 bases). The CDR3 consists of 15 residues. In nucleotides, the CDR3 is TGTGACAGCGGCCCCGGTTGGGGGCTTAACACTGAAGCTTTCTTT. Its translation: CDSGPGWGLNTEAFF.

In regard to this clonotype: Because the CDR3 is missing its conserved closing phenylalanine or tryptophan, this is likely a read error. This rearrangement joins TRBV6-2 or TRBV6-3 to TRBJ2-1; 10 nucleotides agree with TRBD1. In germline, CDR1 is MNHEY, CDR2 SVGEGT. J was trimmed by 9 bases and V by 6 bases; bases with no gene match: 11. The CDR3 consists of 15 residues. The CDR3 sequence: CASRSGTGVFGEQFL. The CDR3 nucleotides are TGTGCCAGCAGATCCGGGACAGGGGTATTCGGTGAGCAGTTCCTC.

As to this clonotype: A much larger clone lies one base from this, so it may be a read error. The CDR3 sequence: CASSVLASDTQCF. In DNA, the CDR3 is TGTGCCAGCAGTGTGCTAGCGTCAGATACGCAGTGTTTT. The gene calls are TRBV6-4 and TRBJ2-3, with D perhaps TRBD2 (6 bases). The CDR3 totals 13 residues. CDR1 MRHNA and CDR2 SNTAGT come from the germline V gene.

In regard to this clonotype: The junction does not match germline at one end; this may be a read error. V gene TRBV20-1 combines with J gene TRBJ1-1; no clear D. Germline values: CDR1 DFQATT, CDR2 SNEGSKA (reference sequence). This CDR3 region has 14 residues. CDR3 protein: CSATYHKTSTEAFF. CDR3 DNA sequence: TGCAGTGCTACCTATCATAAGACAAGCACTGAAGCTTTCTTC.

Regarding this clonotype: Compared with germline, one end of the junction differs, possibly owing to a read error. The chain recombines TRBV5-6 with TRBJ1-1; D possibly corresponds to TRBD1 (5 bases). This CDR3 has 12 amino acids. The germline CDR1 and CDR2 sequences are SGHDT and YYEEEE. The CDR3 DNA reads as TGTGCCAGCAACCTCGACAGCGCCAGTGCTTTATTT. Protein product: CASNLDSASALF.

In regard to this clonotype: Sequence at one end of the junction differs from germline and may be a read error. J is TRBJ2-7 and V is TRBV6-2 or TRBV6-3; D is unclear. The CDR3 spans 11 residues. The germline gives CDR1 MNHEY, CDR2 SVGEGT. The CDR3 protein is CASSHNHEQYF. CDR3 sequence (DNA): TGTGCCAGCAGTCACAACCACGAGCAGTATTTC.

Comment on this clonotype: No conserved phenylalanine or tryptophan is present at the end of the CDR3, so a read error is the likely explanation. J is TRBJ2-7 and V is TRBV20-1; the match to TRBD2 covers 8 bases. CDR1 and CDR2 (germline): DFQATT, SNEGSKA (reference sequence). The CDR3 has 14 residues. The CDR3 region has the DNA TGCATTGCAGACTCAACCGGGACTAGGCGCGAGCAGTACTAC. This codes for CIADSTGTRREQYY.

Note on this clonotype: An end of the junction does not agree with germline; a read error may underlie this. The genes are TRBV6-2 or TRBV6-3 and TRBJ2-7; D is undetermined. Germline assignment: CDR1 MNHEY and CDR2 SVGEGT. CDR3 size: 13 residues. The chain's CDR3 is CASITDNTYEQYF. DNA for the CDR3: TGTGCCAGCATCACTGACAATACCTACGAGCAGTATTTC.

Regarding this clonotype: The junction shows a germline mismatch at one end, possibly a read error. This chain links TRBV19 with TRBJ1-1; D may be TRBD1 (5 bases). The CDR3 spans 14 residues. CDR1 is LNHDA and CDR2 is SQIVND in the germline V gene (reference sequence). The CDR3 here is CASSIGGGNTEDFF. The CDR3 bases are TGTGCCAGTAGTATTGGCGGGGGTAACACTGAAGATTTCTTT.

This clonotype showed up many times. The V gene is TRBV6-5, the J gene TRBJ2-2; a weak D match, TRBD1 (5 bases). The V gene's germline CDR1 is MNHEY and CDR2 SVGAGI. CDR3 size: 16 residues. V lost 5 bases and J lost 4, with 17 bases in between. CDR3 sequence reads: CASSHVRQRGTGELFF. CDR3 in DNA: TGTGCCAGCAGTCACGTAAGACAGCGAGGCACCGGGGAGCTGTTTTTT.

Concerning this clonotype itself: The CDR3 end shows no conserved phenylalanine or tryptophan, and so a read error is likely. The CDR3, as DNA: TGTGCCAACAGTTTAGAGACAATAAGCACAGATACGCAGTATCTT. Amino acids: CANSLETISTDTQYL. The chain has TRBV12-3 or TRBV12-4 and TRBJ2-3; D not certain. CDR3 length equals 15 residues.

This clonotype was picked up one time. The CDR3 bases are TGTGCCAGCACTATGGGTGGGGGACAGGGGGCGTATGAGCAGTACTTC. Its translation: CASTMGGGQGAYEQYF. The chain links TRBV28 to TRBJ2-7, with 12 nucleotides matching TRBD1. CDR1 and CDR2 from the germline V gene are MDHEN and SYDVKM. V was clipped by 7 bases and J by 7 bases; unmatched bases: 14. The CDR3 runs to 16 residues.

The chain carries TRBV6-2 or TRBV6-3 and TRBJ2-7; a possible D gene is TRBD2 (6 bases). The CDR3 has 17 amino acids. The germline V and J ends were trimmed by 4 bases and 3 bases, with 22 bases remaining between them. Per the germline V gene, CDR1 is MNHEY and CDR2 is SVGEGT. The CDR3 DNA sequence: TGTGCCAGCAGTTTAACAGGCAGGAGGGCCTCTATCTACGAGCAGTACTTC. The encoded protein is CASSLTGRRASIYEQYF.